These 22 T cell receptor beta chains share one sample of origin, sequenced in a study of blood T cell repertoires in COVID-19. Profiling relied on immunoSEQ multiplex PCR, and the TCRdb table lists in-frame clones only, not all of them. Here the sample spans 180,000 or so clones, around 80% being singletons. The sample consisted of PBMCs or T cells enriched from blood (not recorded which). The source is a man aged 50-60 years who had recovered from COVID-19.

The rearrangement joins TRBV7-9 to TRBJ1-6, with 9 nucleotides matching TRBD1. CDR1 and CDR2 from the germline V gene are SEHNR and FQNEAQ (reference sequence). With V trimmed by 6 bases and J by 9 bases, 6 bases remained unmatched. CDR3 length: 14 residues. CDR3 residues: CASRAGTGTSPLHF. CDR3 sequence (DNA): TGTGCCAGCAGGGCCGGGACAGGGACTTCACCCCTCCACTTT.

The J gene is TRBJ2-7, the V gene TRBV5-4; weak D call: TRBD1 (7 bases). V lost 8 bases, J lost 4 bases, and 19 bases lay in between. The germline V gene encodes CDR1 SGHNT and CDR2 YYREEE (reference sequence). This CDR3 has 14 amino acids. CDR3 in amino acids: CASRPGGSGYEQYF. The CDR3 DNA reads as TGTGCCAGTCGACCAGGGGGGTCGGGTTACGAGCAGTACTTC.

The chain has TRBV19 and TRBJ2-7, with 8 bases that match TRBD2. The junction had 9 bases not matched to a gene; V was cut back by 4 bases and J by 1 base. This CDR3 is built from 16 residues. Germline V gene data show CDR1 as LNHDA and CDR2 as SQIVND (reference sequence). The DNA of the CDR3 is TGTGCCAGTAGTAACCCGGGGGGGGGCCCGTCCTACGAGCAGTACTTC. Translated, it gives CASSNPGGGPSYEQYF.

This clone was detected only once. This sample also contains other DNA sequences that code for the same CDR3. The rearrangement joins TRBV11-2 to TRBJ1-5; 10 bases fit TRBD1. Per germline, CDR1 SGHAT and CDR2 FQNNGV. J lost 1 base, V lost 4 bases, and 1 base had no gene match. This CDR3 is built from 15 residues. The CDR3 bases are TGTGCCAGCAGCTGGGGACAGGGGAGCAATCAGCCCCAGCATTTT. Residues: CASSWGQGSNQPQHF.

The V gene is TRBV6-1, the J gene TRBJ1-5; 9 bases fit TRBD1. V lost 4 bases and J lost 2; bases outside the gene matches: 6. The CDR3 length is 16 residues. Germline values: CDR1 MNHNS, CDR2 SASEGT. The CDR3 region has the DNA TGTGCCAGCAGTGCGGACACAGGGGGCCGCAATCAGCCCCAGCATTTT. This sequence encodes CASSADTGGRNQPQHF.

The chain employs TRBV6-5 and TRBJ2-4; 8 positions match TRBD1. The V and J ends lost 9 bases and 3 bases, in that order; junction bases with no gene match: 7. The CDR3 contains 14 residues. Germline CDR1 reads MNHEY; CDR2 reads SVGAGI. The CDR3 is CARGRGHVKNIQYF. CDR3 coding DNA: TGTGCCAGAGGCAGGGGGCACGTCAAAAACATTCAGTACTTC.

The table lists this clone with a few counts. This chain joins TRBV6-4 and TRBJ2-1, with D perhaps TRBD2 (7 bases). The germline gives CDR1 MRHNA, CDR2 SNTAGT. The V end was cut by 3 bases, the J end by 5 bases, with 14 bases between. The CDR3 contains 15 residues. The CDR3 here is CASSESGGHHNEQFF. The CDR3 nucleotides are TGTGCCAGCAGTGAGTCCGGGGGGCATCACAATGAGCAGTTCTTC.

The V call is TRBV5-6, the J call TRBJ1-3; D is unclear. The CDR3 loop spans 16 amino acids. The V gene's germline CDR1 is SGHDT and CDR2 YYEEEE. V lost 3 bases to trimming and J lost 0 bases, with 13 bases between them. This CDR3 is CASSSARLISGNTIYF. The CDR3 DNA reads as TGTGCCAGCAGCTCCGCGAGGTTGATCTCTGGAAACACCATATATTTT.

The chain combines TRBV7-9 with TRBJ1-2; 7 positions agree with TRBD1. The junction had 2 bases not matched to a gene; V was cut back by 1 base and J by 6 bases. Germline loops: CDR1 SEHNR, CDR2 FQNEAQ (reference sequence). This CDR3 contains 13 residues. The CDR3 region is CASSLVQGHGYTF. The CDR3 DNA sequence: TGTGCCAGCAGCTTAGTACAGGGGCATGGCTACACCTTC.

The rearrangement joins TRBV10-3 to TRBJ1-1; D unresolved. V was shortened by 7 bases and J by 1 base, with 10 bases between the two germline ends. The CDR3 sequence is 13 residues long. CDR1 and CDR2 from the germline V gene are ENHRY and SYGVKD. This CDR3 reads CAINLKPNTEAFF. DNA of the CDR3: TGTGCCATCAATCTCAAGCCGAACACTGAAGCTTTCTTT.

The chain is built from TRBV9 and TRBJ1-6, with a possible D match to TRBD1 (5 bases). The CDR3 is 14 amino acids. With 2 bases removed from V and 13 bases from J, the gap between germline ends came to 16 bases. The germline gives CDR1 SGDLS, CDR2 YYNGEE. As DNA, the CDR3 is TGTGCCAGCAGCGTGGGCCAGGGAACTGGGCCCCTCCACTTT. Its protein product is CASSVGQGTGPLHF.

The genes are TRBV7-2 and TRBJ1-5; no clear D gene. CDR1 is SGHTA and CDR2 is FQGNSA in the germline V gene. The length of the CDR3 is 14 residues. V dropped 5 bases and J dropped 2 bases, with 10 bases sitting between them. The CDR3 coding sequence is TGTGCCAGCAGCCCCGTGGCAGGCAATCAGCCCCAGCATTTT. This encodes CASSPVAGNQPQHF.

The CDR3 protein is CASSWRRDRDYGYTF. CDR3 in DNA: TGTGCCAGCAGCTGGCGTCGGGATCGCGACTATGGCTACACCTTC. J is TRBJ1-2 and V is TRBV7-8; no clear D. This CDR3 has 15 residues. Germline values: CDR1 SGHVS, CDR2 FQNEAQ. Trimming removed 4 bases at V and 3 bases at J, with 15 bases between. The whole variable domain, filled in from reference TRBV7-8 and TRBJ1-2, reads GAGVSQSPRYKVAKRGQDVALRCDPISGHVSLFWYQQALGQGPEFLTYFQNEAQLDKSGLPSDRFFAERPEGSVSTLKIQRTQQEDSAVYLCASSWRRDRDYGYTFGSGTRLTVV.

This clone was seen many times. The chain carries TRBV6-1 and TRBJ2-2; 15 bases fit TRBD2. Trimming cost V 4 bases and J 9 bases; bases outside gene matches: 15. CDR1 and CDR2 from the germline V gene are MNHNS and SASEGT. The CDR3 is 19 amino acids. In nucleotides, the CDR3 is TGTGCCAGCAGTGGAGGACTAGCGGGGGGGAACCCCGGTACCCGGGAGCTGTTTTTT. Translated, it gives CASSGGLAGGNPGTRELFF.

The rearrangement uses TRBV5-4 and TRBJ1-1, with 7 nucleotides matching TRBD1. Per germline, CDR1 SGHNT and CDR2 YYREEE (reference sequence). V shed 3 bases and J 1 base; nucleotides not matched to a gene: 0. The CDR3 loop spans 13 amino acids. The CDR3 region is CASSYRGNTEAFF. CDR3 DNA sequence: TGTGCCAGCAGCTACAGGGGGAACACTGAAGCTTTCTTT.

The chain recombines TRBV20-1 with TRBJ2-7; the D is unclear. V was shortened by 6 bases and J by 6 bases, with 12 bases between the two germline ends. The CDR3 is 11 amino acids. Germline V gene sequence: CDR1 DFQATT, CDR2 SNEGSKA (reference sequence). The CDR3 DNA is TGCAGTGCCACCGCCGGGTCCGAGCAGTACTTC. The encoded protein is CSATAGSEQYF.

CDR3 nucleotides: TGTGCCAGCAGCGATAGACAGGGAAGGGGCTACACCTTC. Encoded protein: CASSDRQGRGYTF. The chain couples TRBV6-5 to TRBJ1-2, with 7 bases matching TRBD1. Per germline, CDR1 MNHEY and CDR2 SVGAGI. V dropped 6 bases and J dropped 8; count of bases not matched to a gene: 9. This CDR3 comprises 13 residues.

The genes are TRBV15 and TRBJ1-2, with 7 bases lining up with TRBD1. The germline CDR1 and CDR2 sequences are LNHNV and YYDKDF (reference sequence). Germline trimming cut 2 bases from V and 3 bases from J; bases unmatched to any gene: 9. This CDR3 contains 16 residues. As DNA, the CDR3 is TGTGCCACCAGCAGATTGAGGGGACAGCTTGACTATGGCTACACCTTC. Its protein product is CATSRLRGQLDYGYTF.

This rearrangement joins TRBV19 to TRBJ2-5; D gene ambiguous. Trimming pared 4 bases from V and 5 bases from J, leaving 11 bases between. Germline CDR1 reads LNHDA; CDR2 reads SQIVND (reference sequence). The CDR3 is 13 residues long. The CDR3: CASSRQARETQYF. CDR3 nucleotide sequence: TGTGCCAGTAGTAGGCAGGCTCGGGAGACCCAGTACTTC.

The chain recombines TRBV3-1 (or the pseudogene TRBV3-2) with TRBJ1-6; tentative D call: TRBD1 (6 bases). The V gene's germline CDR1 is LGHDT and CDR2 YNNKEL (reference sequence). CDR3 length: 14 amino acids. Trimming took 1 base from V and 7 from J, leaving 8 bases between them. The CDR3 DNA reads as TGTGCCAGCAGCCAAGCGCAGGGGAATTCACCCCTCCACTTT. Protein sequence: CASSQAQGNSPLHF.

The chain combines TRBV19 with TRBJ2-5, with D unresolved. V was pared by 5 bases and J by 2 bases, with 12 bases between. Germline V lookup: CDR1 LNHDA, CDR2 SQIVND (reference sequence). The CDR3 runs to 14 residues. The CDR3 DNA is TGTGCCAGTAGTCTCTACGGTACTCAAGAGACCCAGTACTTC. Residues: CASSLYGTQETQYF.

The chain couples TRBV28 to TRBJ1-4; D might be TRBD1 (5 bases). The V gene's germline CDR1 is MDHEN and CDR2 SYDVKM. The CDR3 totals 16 residues. V lost 2 bases and J 4 bases, leaving 14 bases between the germline ends. The CDR3 spells CASSLGADRSNEKLFF. The CDR3 bases are TGTGCCAGCAGTTTAGGGGCGGATAGGAGTAATGAAAAACTGTTTTTT.